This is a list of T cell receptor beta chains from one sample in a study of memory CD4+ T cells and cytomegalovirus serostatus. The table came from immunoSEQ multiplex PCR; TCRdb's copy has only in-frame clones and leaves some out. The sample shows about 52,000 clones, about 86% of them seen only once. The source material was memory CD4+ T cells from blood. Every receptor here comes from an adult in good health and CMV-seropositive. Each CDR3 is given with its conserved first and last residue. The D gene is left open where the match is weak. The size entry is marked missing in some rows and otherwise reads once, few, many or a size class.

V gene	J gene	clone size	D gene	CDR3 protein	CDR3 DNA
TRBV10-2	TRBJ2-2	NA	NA	CASSGFLWGDTGELFF	TGCGCCAGCAGTGGCTTCCTGTGGGGGGACACCGGGGAGCTGTTTTTT
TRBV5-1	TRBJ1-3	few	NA	CASSYDGAHGNTIYF	TGCGCCAGCAGCTACGACGGGGCGCACGGAAACACCATATATTTT
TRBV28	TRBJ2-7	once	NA	CASSLLGLQQYF	TGTGCCAGCAGTTTGTTGGGGTTACAGCAGTACTTC
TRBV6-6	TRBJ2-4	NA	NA	CASSYRGDIQYF	TGTGCCAGCAGTTACAGGGGTGACATTCAGTACTTC
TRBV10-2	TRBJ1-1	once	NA	CASRGRNVNTEAFF	TGCGCCAGCAGGGGCAGGAACGTGAACACTGAAGCTTTCTTT
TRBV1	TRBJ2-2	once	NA	CTSSQGSGTTNTGELFF	TGCACCAGCAGCCAAGGCTCCGGGACAACGAACACCGGGGAGCTGTTTTTT
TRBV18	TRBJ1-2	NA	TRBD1	CASSPWTGGAYGYTF	TGTGCCAGCTCACCCTGGACAGGGGGCGCGTATGGCTACACCTTC
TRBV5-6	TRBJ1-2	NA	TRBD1	CASSLTDRVWKGYTF	TGTGCCAGCAGCTTAACGGACAGGGTGTGGAAGGGCTACACCTTC
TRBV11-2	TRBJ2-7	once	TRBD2	CASTSRREPYEQYF	TGTGCCAGCACCTCACGGCGGGAGCCCTACGAGCAGTACTTC
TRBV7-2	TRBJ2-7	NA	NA	CASAPGLSSYEQYF	TGTGCCAGCGCCCCCGGGCTCAGCTCCTACGAGCAGTACTTC
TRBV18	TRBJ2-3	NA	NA	CASSAAVTPSGTDTQYF	TGTGCCAGCTCCGCCGCCGTAACCCCGTCCGGGACAGATACGCAGTATTTT
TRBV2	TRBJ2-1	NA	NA	CAGGRANEQFF	TGTGCCGGAGGTCGGGCGAATGAGCAGTTCTTC
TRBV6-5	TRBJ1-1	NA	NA	CASSLQGMNTEAFF	TGTGCCAGCAGCTTACAGGGCATGAACACTGAAGCTTTCTTT
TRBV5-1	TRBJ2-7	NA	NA	CASSLMHSSYEQYF	TGCGCCAGCAGCTTAATGCACAGCTCCTACGAGCAGTACTTC
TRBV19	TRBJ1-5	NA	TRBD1	CASSPRTGANLGNQPQHF	TGTGCCAGTAGCCCTCGGACAGGGGCAAACCTCGGCAATCAGCCCCAGCATTTT
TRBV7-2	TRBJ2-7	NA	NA	CASSFDIYEQYF	TGTGCCAGCAGCTTTGACATCTACGAGCAGTACTTC
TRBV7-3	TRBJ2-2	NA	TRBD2	CASSPTGTSGRPRTGELFF	TGTGCCAGCAGCCCCACCGGGACTAGCGGGAGGCCCCGCACCGGGGAGCTGTTTTTT
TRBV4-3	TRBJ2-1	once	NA	CASSNSESSYNEQFF	TGCGCCAGCAGCAATAGCGAGAGCTCCTACAATGAGCAGTTCTTC
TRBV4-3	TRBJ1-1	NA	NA	CASSQVVSRTEAFF	TGCGCCAGCAGCCAAGTAGTGAGCCGAACTGAAGCTTTCTTT
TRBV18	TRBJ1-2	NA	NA	CASSPTLDTLAGYTF	TGTGCCAGCTCACCGACCCTTGACACTCTCGCGGGCTACACCTTC
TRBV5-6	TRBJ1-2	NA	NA	CASSLQSQYGYTF	TGTGCCAGCAGCTTACAGTCACAGTATGGCTACACCTTC
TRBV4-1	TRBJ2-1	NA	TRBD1	CASSQEGVRDRGLKEQFF	TGCGCCAGCAGCCAAGAGGGTGTGCGGGACAGGGGGCTCAAGGAGCAGTTCTTC
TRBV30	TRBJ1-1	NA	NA	CAWVRWDTEAFF	TGTGCCTGGGTCCGTTGGGACACTGAAGCTTTCTTT
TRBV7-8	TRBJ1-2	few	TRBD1	CASSPRTGNYGYTF	TGTGCCAGCAGCCCACGGACAGGAAACTATGGCTACACCTTC
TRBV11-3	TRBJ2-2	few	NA	CASSLVFTGELFF	TGTGCCAGCAGCTTAGTTTTCACCGGGGAGCTGTTTTTT
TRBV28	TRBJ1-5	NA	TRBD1	CASSLTGARNQPQHF	TGTGCCAGCAGTTTGACAGGGGCTCGGAATCAGCCCCAGCATTTT
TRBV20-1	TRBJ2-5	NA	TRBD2	CSANLGLAVYF	TGCAGTGCTAACCTCGGACTAGCGGTTTACTTC
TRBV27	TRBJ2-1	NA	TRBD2	CASSSLRGEASSYNEQFF	TGTGCCAGCAGTTCCCTCCGGGGGGAGGCTAGCTCCTACAATGAGCAGTTCTTC
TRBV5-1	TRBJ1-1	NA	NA	CASSLEESTEAFF	TGCGCCAGCAGCTTGGAAGAGAGTACTGAAGCTTTCTTT